The clone carrying this TCR beta chain was seen only once. As yet, its antigen is unknown. This entry comes from a study of shared clonotypes between healthy human individuals. TCRdb's copy holds only in-frame clones and misses some; the assay was immunoSEQ multiplex PCR. The sample has fewer than 1.8 million clones; less than 99% are singletons. Study-level findings and limits: The authors expected sequencing depth to affect clonotype sharing among donors.

The CDR3 is 13 amino acids. CDR1 is SGHRS and CDR2 is YFSETQ in the germline V gene. The V and J ends lost 3 bases and 9 bases respectively, with 13 bases between them. The chain combines TRBV5-1 with TRBJ2-1; unclear D gene. Input material: naive CD4+ T cells sorted from blood. This sample's subset: CD45RA+ positively selected. This TCR was recovered from a man aged 30-40 years in good health. This CDR3 reads CASSSIAVSEQFF. CDR3 DNA sequence: TGCGCCAGCAGCTCGATAGCCGTAAGTGAGCAGTTCTTC.